The 24 T cell receptor beta chains below come from one sample, sequenced in a study of blood T cells in healthy people across ages. Next came a second PCR, run for about 6 to 12 cycles, which used a sample-barcoded 5' primer along with a J-beta primer mix. MiXCR, applied by TCRdb to the 5' RACE reads, yields one record per CDR3 protein. Among about 1.8 million distinct CDR3 sequences listed, roughly 49% were seen once. The sample was blood. These receptors all stem from a woman aged 40 to 49 in good health.

This clonotype has a handful of counts. This rearrangement joins TRBV20-1 to TRBJ2-3, with 7 bases identical to TRBD1. The CDR3 covers 15 residues. Germline V gene sequence: CDR1 DFQATT, CDR2 SNEGSKA (reference sequence). V shed 7 bases, J shed 1 base, and the junction held 11 bases outside the gene matches. This CDR3 reads CSVETGISGTDTQYF. The CDR3 DNA is TGCAGTGTCGAGACAGGGATTAGTGGCACAGATACGCAGTATTTT.

This clonotype was detected a few times. The J gene is TRBJ2-1, the V gene TRBV4-1; TRBD2 agrees at 8 bases. After removal of 0 bases from V and 7 bases from J, the junction contained 8 bases not matched to a gene. The CDR3 consists of 16 residues. Germline V gene lookup returns CDR1 MGHRA and CDR2 YSYEKL. As DNA, the CDR3 is TGCGCCAGCAGCCAAGATTCAAGCGGGGGAAGTAATGAGCAGTTCTTC. Translation gives CASSQDSSGGSNEQFF.

The rearrangement joins TRBV4-3 to TRBJ2-3; D gene unclear. Per germline, CDR1 LGHNA and CDR2 YSLEER. The CDR3 covers 17 residues. The V and J ends lost 1 base and 0 bases respectively, with 14 bases between them. The CDR3 reads CASSQVISGASTDTQYF. Written as DNA, the CDR3 is TGCGCCAGCAGCCAAGTTATCTCCGGAGCTAGCACAGATACGCAGTATTTT.

The rearrangement uses TRBV7-2 and TRBJ2-4; 7 bases match TRBD1. After removal of 4 bases from V and 13 bases from J, the junction contained 16 bases not matched to a gene. CDR1 SGHTA and CDR2 FQGNSA come from the germline V gene. There are 15 residues in the CDR3. Here the CDR3 DNA reads TGTGCCAGCAGCTCCTTGACAGGGAGCTCCTACGGGCAGTACTTC. Protein sequence: CASSSLTGSSYGQYF.

This clonotype has a handful of counts. The J gene is TRBJ1-1, the V gene TRBV2; no clear D gene. Germline CDR1 reads SNHLY; CDR2 reads FYNNEI. Trimming took off 7 bases at V and 4 bases at J, with 19 bases between the two ends. The CDR3 has 15 residues. The CDR3 bases are TGTGCCAGCACCGAGAGGGTGGGCCCAACCACTGAAGCTTTCTTT. This encodes CASTERVGPTTEAFF.

The CDR3 loop is CASSTIAGPITDTQYF. The CDR3 DNA is TGTGCCAGCAGTACAATAGCGGGACCCATCACAGATACGCAGTATTTT. The chain links TRBV6-6 to TRBJ2-3, with 8 bases that match TRBD2. The ends lost 5 bases at V and 2 bases at J; junction bases unmatched: 9. The CDR3 is 16 amino acids. In germline, CDR1 is MNHNY, CDR2 SVGAGI (reference sequence).

This chain joins TRBV27 and TRBJ2-3; 12 bases are shared with TRBD2. With 3 bases clipped from V and 3 bases from J, the junction kept 10 bases outside the gene matches. CDR3 length: 18 residues. Germline values: CDR1 MNHEY, CDR2 SMNVEV (reference sequence). The CDR3 nucleotides read TGTGCCAGCAGTTTCTTGTGGGGAGGACTAGCGGGGACAGATACGCAGTATTTT. It codes for CASSFLWGGLAGTDTQYF.

This chain uses TRBV11-1 with TRBJ2-1; no clear D. Germline-derived CDR1 and CDR2 are SGHAT and FQDESV (reference sequence). CDR3 length equals 16 residues. Trimming removed 0 bases from V and 0 bases from J, with 9 bases in between. Written as DNA, the CDR3 is TGTGCCAGCAGCTTAGCGACGGGCTTCTCCTACAATGAGCAGTTCTTC. Protein product: CASSLATGFSYNEQFF.

This clonotype has just a few counts. The rearrangement links TRBV20-1 to TRBJ1-5; 11 bases are shared with TRBD1. There are 12 residues in the CDR3. V lost 7 bases, J lost 6 bases, and 2 bases stayed unmatched. Germline V gene data show CDR1 as DFQATT and CDR2 as SNEGSKA (reference sequence). Written as DNA, the CDR3 is TGCAGTGGGACAGGGGGCGTTCAGCCCCAGCATTTT. Translated, it gives CSGTGGVQPQHF.

This clonotype was detected only once. This chain uses TRBV10-3 with TRBJ1-1, with D hard to call. In germline, CDR1 is ENHRY, CDR2 SYGVKD. The V end was cut by 3 bases, the J end by 5 bases, with 13 bases between. The CDR3 contains 14 residues. CDR3 DNA: TGTGCCATCAGTGAAGGGTACGTGAGTACTGAAGCTTTCTTT. Translation: CAISEGYVSTEAFF.

The chain links TRBV9 to TRBJ1-2; 7 nucleotides line up with TRBD1. With 4 bases clipped from V and 8 bases from J, the junction kept 14 bases outside the gene matches. CDR1 and CDR2 from the germline V gene are SGDLS and YYNGEE. The CDR3 runs 15 residues. CDR3 sequence: CASSSLGQVLGGYTF. The CDR3 DNA is TGTGCCAGCAGCTCGCTAGGACAGGTACTGGGAGGCTACACCTTC.

The rearrangement links TRBV3-1 to TRBJ1-2; 7 nucleotides line up with TRBD1. The CDR3 consists of 15 residues. CDR1 is LGHDT and CDR2 is YNNKEL in the germline V gene (reference sequence). V trimming: 5 bases; J trimming: 4 bases; junction bases outside the gene matches: 10. In DNA form, the CDR3 reads TGTGCCAGCAGCGCTACTACCGGGACAGCCTATGGCTACACCTTC. It translates to CASSATTGTAYGYTF.

This chain links TRBV20-1 with TRBJ1-3; the D is unclear. V dropped 5 bases and J dropped 3 bases, with 14 bases sitting between them. This CDR3 has 14 amino acids. Germline-derived CDR1 and CDR2 are DFQATT and SNEGSKA (reference sequence). This CDR3 reads CSARKGTSGNTIYF. CDR3 coding DNA: TGCAGTGCTCGGAAGGGCACAAGTGGAAACACCATATATTTT.

The chain recombines TRBV7-8 with TRBJ2-3; 7 nucleotides align to TRBD2. CDR3 length: 14 residues. J lost 5 bases, V lost 1 base, and 3 bases had no gene match. Germline-derived CDR1 and CDR2 are SGHVS and FQNEAQ. CDR3 DNA sequence: TGTGCCAGCAGCTTAGAAAGCGGGGTAGATACGCAGTATTTT. Translation gives CASSLESGVDTQYF. Full variable domain (rest looked up from reference TRBV7-8 and TRBJ2-3): GAGVSQSPRYKVAKRGQDVALRCDPISGHVSLFWYQQALGQGPEFLTYFQNEAQLDKSGLPSDRFFAERPEGSVSTLKIQRTQQEDSAVYLCASSLESGVDTQYFGPGTRLTVL.

The chain recombines TRBV4-2 with TRBJ2-7; D is uncertain. The V end was cut by 0 bases, the J end by 7 bases, with 13 bases between. The CDR3 sequence is 14 residues long. Germline values: CDR1 LGHNA, CDR2 YNFKEQ. The CDR3 sequence: CASSQDEQYNEQYF. CDR3 in DNA: TGTGCCAGCAGCCAAGATGAACAATACAATGAGCAGTACTTC.

This chain joins TRBV20-1 and TRBJ2-3; D is unclear. From germline, CDR1 is DFQATT and CDR2 SNEGSKA (reference sequence). Trimming cost V 1 base and J 2 bases, with 10 bases left between them. This CDR3 contains 14 residues. The DNA of the CDR3 is TGCAGTGCTAGAGTGCGGCTACCCACAGATACGCAGTATTTT. It is translated as CSARVRLPTDTQYF.

V gene TRBV13 combines with J gene TRBJ2-1, with D possibly being TRBD1 (5 bases). V was shortened by 4 bases and J by 5 bases, with 21 bases between the two germline ends. CDR1 is PRHDT, CDR2 FYEKMQ, per germline (reference sequence). The CDR3 length is 17 residues. This chain's CDR3 is CASSSERDGAFDNEQFF. CDR3 DNA: TGTGCCAGCAGCTCCGAGCGAGATGGGGCCTTTGACAATGAGCAGTTCTTC.

This clonotype showed up just a few times. The chain carries TRBV13 and TRBJ2-5; the D call may be TRBD1 or TRBD2 (5 bases each). The CDR3 has 13 residues. Between the trimmed V and J ends, which lost 3 bases and 4 bases, there was a span of 9 bases. From germline, CDR1 is PRHDT and CDR2 FYEKMQ (reference sequence). The CDR3 bases are TGTGCCAGCAGCTTCGAGGGGACAGAGACCCAGTACTTC. Protein product: CASSFEGTETQYF. Looking up the rest from reference TRBV13 and TRBJ2-5 gives the full variable domain: AAGVIQSPRHLIKEKRETATLKCYPIPRHDTVYWYQQGPGQDPQFLISFYEKMQSDKGSIPDRFSAQQFSDYHSELNMSSLELGDSALYFCASSFEGTETQYFGPGTRLLVL.

The chain links TRBV28 to TRBJ2-7; D is perhaps TRBD1 (5 bases). The germline V gene encodes CDR1 MDHEN and CDR2 SYDVKM. Trimming cost V 5 bases and J 5 bases, with 16 bases left between them. The CDR3 totals 14 residues. CDR3 residues: CASSLQGREHEQYF. In nucleotides, the CDR3 is TGTGCCAGCAGTCTCCAGGGCAGGGAACACGAGCAGTACTTC.

The rearrangement links TRBV28 to TRBJ1-6; maybe TRBD1 (5 bases). The CDR3 is 17 amino acids. The V gene lost 2 bases and the J gene lost 7 bases, with 18 bases spanning the gap. CDR1 and CDR2 from the germline V gene are MDHEN and SYDVKM. DNA of the CDR3: TGTGCCAGCAGTTTAAGCCTCTCAGGGACCCGGAATTCACCCCTCCACTTT. Translation gives CASSLSLSGTRNSPLHF.

The chain uses TRBV6-2 or TRBV6-3 and TRBJ2-7; 8 bases line up with TRBD2. The V gene's germline CDR1 is MNHEY and CDR2 SVGEGT. With V trimmed by 5 bases and J by 2 bases, 8 bases remained unmatched. The CDR3 covers 15 residues. DNA of the CDR3: TGTGCCAGCAGTCCCCCCGGGACTAGAGCCTACGAGCAGTACTTC. This sequence encodes CASSPPGTRAYEQYF.

This chain uses TRBV12-3 or TRBV12-4 with TRBJ1-4, with a weak D call TRBD1 (5 bases). Trimming removed 1 base from V and 2 bases from J, with 8 bases in between. This CDR3 has 15 amino acids. CDR3 protein: CASSLGRVTNEKLFF. The CDR3 nucleotides read TGTGCCAGCAGTTTAGGCAGGGTTACTAATGAAAAACTGTTTTTT.

CDR3 sequence: CASRSSGANEQYF. DNA for the CDR3: TGTGCCAGCCGTTCTAGCGGGGCCAATGAGCAGTACTTC. V gene TRBV6-2 or TRBV6-3 combines with J gene TRBJ2-5, with 9 bases that match TRBD2. Trimming took 8 bases from V and 11 from J; bases not matched to a gene: 12. This CDR3 has 13 residues. CDR1 and CDR2 (germline): MNHEY, SVGEGT.

This clonotype was observed a handful of times. This chain links TRBV7-2 with TRBJ2-5; 7 bases are a match to TRBD2. CDR1 is SGHTA and CDR2 is FQGNSA in the germline V gene. V lost 5 bases to trimming and J lost 0 bases; unmatched junction nucleotides: 9. This CDR3 is 16 amino acids long. CDR3: CASSPDRDYHQETQYF. The CDR3 DNA follows: TGTGCCAGCAGCCCCGATAGGGACTACCACCAAGAGACCCAGTACTTC.